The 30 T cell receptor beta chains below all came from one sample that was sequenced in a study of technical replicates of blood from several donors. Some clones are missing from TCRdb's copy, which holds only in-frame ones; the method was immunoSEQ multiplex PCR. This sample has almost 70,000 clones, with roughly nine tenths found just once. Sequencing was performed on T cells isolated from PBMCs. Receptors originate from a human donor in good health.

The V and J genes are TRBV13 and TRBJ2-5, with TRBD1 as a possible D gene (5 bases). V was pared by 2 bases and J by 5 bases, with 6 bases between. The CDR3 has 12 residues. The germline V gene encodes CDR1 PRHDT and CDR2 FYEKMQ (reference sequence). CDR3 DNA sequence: TGTGCCAGCAGCTTAAAGGGGGAGACCCAGTACTTC. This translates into CASSLKGETQYF.

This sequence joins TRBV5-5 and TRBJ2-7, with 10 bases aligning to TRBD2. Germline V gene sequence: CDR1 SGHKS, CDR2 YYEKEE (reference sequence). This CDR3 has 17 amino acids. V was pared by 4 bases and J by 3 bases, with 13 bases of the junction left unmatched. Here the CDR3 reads CASSPPRGASGSYEQYF. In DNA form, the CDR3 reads TGTGCCAGCAGCCCCCCACGTGGGGCTAGCGGGAGCTACGAGCAGTACTTC. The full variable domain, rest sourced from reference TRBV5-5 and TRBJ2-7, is DAGVTQSPTHLIKTRGQQVTLRCSPISGHKSVSWYQQVLGQGPQFIFQYYEKEERGRGNFPDRFSARQFPNYSSELNVNALLLGDSALYLCASSPPRGASGSYEQYFGPGTRLTVT.

The CDR3 sequence is CASRTDSGNTIYF. The CDR3 nucleotides are TGTGCCAGTCGGACAGACTCTGGAAACACCATATATTTT. The chain is built from TRBV19 and TRBJ1-3, with D maybe TRBD1 (6 bases). V shed 8 bases and J shed 0 bases, with 8 bases lying between them. Per the germline V gene, CDR1 is LNHDA and CDR2 is SQIVND (reference sequence). The length of the CDR3 is 13 residues.

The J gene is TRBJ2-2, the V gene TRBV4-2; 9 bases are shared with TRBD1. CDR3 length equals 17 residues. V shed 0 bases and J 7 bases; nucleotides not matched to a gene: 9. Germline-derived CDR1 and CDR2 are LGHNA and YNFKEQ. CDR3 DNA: TGTGCCAGCAGCCAAGACACGGACAGGGGTCAGGGCGGGGAGCTGTTTTTT. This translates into CASSQDTDRGQGGELFF.

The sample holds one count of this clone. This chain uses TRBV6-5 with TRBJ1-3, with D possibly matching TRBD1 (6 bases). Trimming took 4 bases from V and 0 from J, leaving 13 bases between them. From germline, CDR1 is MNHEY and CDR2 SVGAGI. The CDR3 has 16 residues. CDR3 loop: CASSLSRQDSGNTIYF. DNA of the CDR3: TGTGCCAGCAGTTTAAGTCGACAGGACTCTGGAAACACCATATATTTT.

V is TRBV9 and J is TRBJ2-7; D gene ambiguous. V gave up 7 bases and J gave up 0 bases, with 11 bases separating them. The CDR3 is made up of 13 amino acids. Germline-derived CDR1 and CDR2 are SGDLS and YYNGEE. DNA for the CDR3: TGTGCCAGCTCCCCACCTAGCTCCTACGAGCAGTACTTC. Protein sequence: CASSPPSSYEQYF.

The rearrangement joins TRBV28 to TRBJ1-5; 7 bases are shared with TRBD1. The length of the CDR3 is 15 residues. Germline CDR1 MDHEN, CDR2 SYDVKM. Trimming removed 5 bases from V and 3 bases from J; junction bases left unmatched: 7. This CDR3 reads CASSDMTGSNQPQHF. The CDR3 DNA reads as TGTGCCAGCAGTGACATGACAGGGTCCAATCAGCCCCAGCATTTT.

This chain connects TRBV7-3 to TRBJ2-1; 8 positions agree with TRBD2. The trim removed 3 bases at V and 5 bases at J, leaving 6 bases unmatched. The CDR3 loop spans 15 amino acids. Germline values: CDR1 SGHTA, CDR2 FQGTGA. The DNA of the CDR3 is TGTGCCAGCAGCTTCGGGGGGGCCGTCGACAATGAGCAGTTCTTC. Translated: CASSFGGAVDNEQFF.

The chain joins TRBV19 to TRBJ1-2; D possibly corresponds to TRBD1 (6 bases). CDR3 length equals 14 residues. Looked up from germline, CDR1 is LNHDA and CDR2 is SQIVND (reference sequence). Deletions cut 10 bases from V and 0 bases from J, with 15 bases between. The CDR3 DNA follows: TGTGCCATCGCCCAGGGGCGAGCTAACTATGGCTACACCTTC. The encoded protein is CAIAQGRANYGYTF.

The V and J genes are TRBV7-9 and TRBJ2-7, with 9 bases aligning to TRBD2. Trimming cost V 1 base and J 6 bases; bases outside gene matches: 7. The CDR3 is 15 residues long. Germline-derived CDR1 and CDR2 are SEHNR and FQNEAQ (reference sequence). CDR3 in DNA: TGTGCCAGCAGCTTAGAACTAGGCGGGAGGGGCGAGCAGTACTTC. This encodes CASSLELGGRGEQYF.

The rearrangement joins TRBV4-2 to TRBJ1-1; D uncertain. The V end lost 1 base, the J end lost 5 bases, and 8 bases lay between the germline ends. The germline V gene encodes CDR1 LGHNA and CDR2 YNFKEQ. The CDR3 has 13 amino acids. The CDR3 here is CASSQVPGTEAFF. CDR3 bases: TGTGCCAGCAGCCAAGTGCCGGGGACTGAAGCTTTCTTT.

CDR3 DNA: TGTGCCAGTAGTATTTTGGACACGATGGCTAGGAACACTGAAGCTTTCTTT. Translation: CASSILDTMARNTEAFF. The chain combines TRBV19 with TRBJ1-1; maybe TRBD1 (5 bases). V was cut by 3 bases and J by 1 base, with 18 bases left in between. This CDR3 has 17 residues. Germline CDR1 is LNHDA and CDR2 is SQIVND (reference sequence).

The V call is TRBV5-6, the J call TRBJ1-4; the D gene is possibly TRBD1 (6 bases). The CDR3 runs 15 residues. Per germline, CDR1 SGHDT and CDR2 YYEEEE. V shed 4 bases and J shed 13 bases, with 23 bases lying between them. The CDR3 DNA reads TGTGCCAGCAGCGGATGGACAGTCTATAGAGGCGGACTGTTTTTT. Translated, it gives CASSGWTVYRGGLFF.

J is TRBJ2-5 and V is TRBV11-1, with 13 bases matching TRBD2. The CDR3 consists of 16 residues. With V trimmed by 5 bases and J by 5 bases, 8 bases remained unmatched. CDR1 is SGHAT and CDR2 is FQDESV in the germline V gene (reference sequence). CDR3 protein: CASSPALAGGDETQYF. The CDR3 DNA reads TGTGCCAGCAGCCCTGCACTAGCGGGAGGGGATGAGACCCAGTACTTC.

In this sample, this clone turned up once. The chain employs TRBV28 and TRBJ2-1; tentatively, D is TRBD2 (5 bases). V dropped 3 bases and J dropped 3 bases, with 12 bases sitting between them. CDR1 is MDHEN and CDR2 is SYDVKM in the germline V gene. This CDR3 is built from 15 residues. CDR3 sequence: CASSFPGSLYNEQFF. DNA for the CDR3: TGTGCCAGCAGTTTTCCGGGATCCCTCTACAATGAGCAGTTCTTC.

This chain's CDR3 is CASSESGTGRERGGELFF. Here the CDR3 DNA reads TGTGCCAGCAGCGAATCCGGGACAGGGCGCGAGCGAGGCGGGGAGCTGTTTTTT. The chain has TRBV7-9 and TRBJ2-2, with 9 bases identical to TRBD1. Unmatched junction bases numbered 17, after V lost 5 bases and J lost 7 bases. CDR1 is SEHNR, CDR2 FQNEAQ, per germline (reference sequence). This CDR3 is built from 18 residues.

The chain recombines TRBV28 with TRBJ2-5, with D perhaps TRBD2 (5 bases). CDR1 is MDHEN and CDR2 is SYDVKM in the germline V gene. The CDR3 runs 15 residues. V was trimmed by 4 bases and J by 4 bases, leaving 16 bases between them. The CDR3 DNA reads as TGTGCCAGCAGTTCTATCGACGGAGGCAGAGAGACCCAGTACTTC. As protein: CASSSIDGGRETQYF.

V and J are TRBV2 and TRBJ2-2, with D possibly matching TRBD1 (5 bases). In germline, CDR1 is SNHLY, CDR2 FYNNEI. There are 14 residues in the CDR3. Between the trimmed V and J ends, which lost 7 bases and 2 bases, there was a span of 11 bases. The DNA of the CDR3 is TGTGCCAGCAAAACAGGTTACAACACCGGGGAGCTGTTTTTT. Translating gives CASKTGYNTGELFF.

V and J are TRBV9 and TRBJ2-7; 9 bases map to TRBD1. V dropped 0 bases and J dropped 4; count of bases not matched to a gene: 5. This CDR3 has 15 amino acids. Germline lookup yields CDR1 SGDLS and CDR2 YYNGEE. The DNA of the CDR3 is TGTGCCAGCAGCGTAGAGGAGGGACAGGGTTACGAGCAGTACTTC. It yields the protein CASSVEEGQGYEQYF.

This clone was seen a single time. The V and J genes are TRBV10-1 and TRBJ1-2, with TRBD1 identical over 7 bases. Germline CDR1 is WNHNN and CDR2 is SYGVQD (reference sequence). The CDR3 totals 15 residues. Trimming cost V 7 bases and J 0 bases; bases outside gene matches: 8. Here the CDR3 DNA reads TGCGCCAGCAACGGAGGGGACAGAGCTAACTATGGCTACACCTTC. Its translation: CASNGGDRANYGYTF.

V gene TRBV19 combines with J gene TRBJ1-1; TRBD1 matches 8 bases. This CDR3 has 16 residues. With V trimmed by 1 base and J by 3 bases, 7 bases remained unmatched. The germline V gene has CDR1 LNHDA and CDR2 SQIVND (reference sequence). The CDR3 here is CASSIGQGTFHTEAFF. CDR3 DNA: TGTGCCAGTAGTATAGGACAGGGGACTTTTCACACTGAAGCTTTCTTT.

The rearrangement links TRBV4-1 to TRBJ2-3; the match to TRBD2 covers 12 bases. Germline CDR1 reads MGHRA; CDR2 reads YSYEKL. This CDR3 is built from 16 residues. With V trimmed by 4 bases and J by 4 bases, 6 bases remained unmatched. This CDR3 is CASSPWTSGTPDTQYF. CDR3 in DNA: TGCGCCAGCAGCCCCTGGACTAGCGGGACCCCAGATACGCAGTATTTT.

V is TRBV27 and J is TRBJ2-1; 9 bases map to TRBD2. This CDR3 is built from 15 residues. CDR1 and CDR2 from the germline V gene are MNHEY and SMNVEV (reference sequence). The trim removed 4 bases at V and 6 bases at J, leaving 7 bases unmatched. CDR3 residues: CASSYASGIVNEQFF. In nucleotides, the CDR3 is TGTGCCAGCAGTTATGCTAGCGGGATTGTCAATGAGCAGTTCTTC.

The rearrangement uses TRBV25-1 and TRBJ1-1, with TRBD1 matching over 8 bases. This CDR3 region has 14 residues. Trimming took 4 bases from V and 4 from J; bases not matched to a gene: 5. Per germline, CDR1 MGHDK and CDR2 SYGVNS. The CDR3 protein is CASSVTGAGTEAFF. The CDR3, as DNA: TGTGCCAGCAGTGTGACAGGGGCCGGCACTGAAGCTTTCTTT.

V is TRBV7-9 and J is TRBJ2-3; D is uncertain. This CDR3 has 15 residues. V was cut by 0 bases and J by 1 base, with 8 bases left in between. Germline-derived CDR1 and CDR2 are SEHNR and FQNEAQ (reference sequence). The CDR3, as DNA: TGTGCCAGCAGCTTAGCGCTGGCGGGCACAGATACGCAGTATTTT. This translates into CASSLALAGTDTQYF.

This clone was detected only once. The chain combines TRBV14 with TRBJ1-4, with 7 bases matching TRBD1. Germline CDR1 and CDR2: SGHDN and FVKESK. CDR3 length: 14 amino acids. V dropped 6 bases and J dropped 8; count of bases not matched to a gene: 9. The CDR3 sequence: CASRLGGTDEKLFF. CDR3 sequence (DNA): TGTGCCAGCAGGCTCGGCGGGACAGACGAAAAACTGTTTTTT.

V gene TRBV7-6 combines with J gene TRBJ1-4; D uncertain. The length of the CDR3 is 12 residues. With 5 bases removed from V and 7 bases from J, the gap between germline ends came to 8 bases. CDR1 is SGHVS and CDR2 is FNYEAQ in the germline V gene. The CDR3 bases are TGTGCCAGCAGCCCCTCGCGTGAAAAACTGTTTTTT. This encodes CASSPSREKLFF.

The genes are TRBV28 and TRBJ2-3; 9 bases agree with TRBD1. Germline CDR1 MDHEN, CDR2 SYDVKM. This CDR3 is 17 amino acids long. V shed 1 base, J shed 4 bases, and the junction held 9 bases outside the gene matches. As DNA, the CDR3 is TGTGCCAGCAGTTTATTCGGGACAGGGTTAAGGGCAGATACGCAGTATTTT. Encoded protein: CASSLFGTGLRADTQYF.

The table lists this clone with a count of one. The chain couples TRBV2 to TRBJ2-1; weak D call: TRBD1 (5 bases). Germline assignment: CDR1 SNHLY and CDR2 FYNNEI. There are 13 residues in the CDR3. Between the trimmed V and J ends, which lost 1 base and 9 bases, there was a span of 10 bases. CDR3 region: CASSEGTRGEQFF. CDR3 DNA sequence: TGTGCCAGCAGTGAAGGCACAAGGGGTGAGCAGTTCTTC.

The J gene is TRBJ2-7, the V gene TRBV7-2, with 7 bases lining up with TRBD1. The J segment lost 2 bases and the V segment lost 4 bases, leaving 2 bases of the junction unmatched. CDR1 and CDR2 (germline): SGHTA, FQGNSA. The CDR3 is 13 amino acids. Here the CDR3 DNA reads TGTGCCAGCAGCTCGACAGGGACCTACGAGCAGTACTTC. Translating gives CASSSTGTYEQYF.